A selection of T cell receptor beta chains follows, all from one sample in a study of T cells after yellow fever vaccination. TCRdb itself ran the 5' RACE reads through MiXCR, one entry per CDR3 protein. The repertoire includes some 560,000 distinct CDR3 sequences, under 25% of them detected once, and approximately 14% sits in the top ten. Sequenced material: PBMCs, taken 15 days after the yellow fever booster vaccination. These receptors originate from a man aged 25-45 years who received the YFV17D yellow fever vaccine. CDR3s include the opening cysteine and the closing phenylalanine or tryptophan. The order of the fields is J gene, D gene, clone size, V gene, CDR3 DNA, CDR3 protein. D genes are given only for firm matches. Clone sizes are given selectively: once, few, many, or a class where the clone is expanded.

TRBJ2-3,TRBD2,-,TRBV5-1,TGCGCCAGCAGCCGGAAGGCGGGGGGGGGACCAGATACGCAGTATTTT,CASSRKAGGGPDTQYF
TRBJ2-1,-,once,TRBV7-9,TGTGCCAGCAGCGGGCCAATAAATGAGCAGTTCTTC,CASSGPINEQFF
TRBJ2-1,TRBD2,-,TRBV11-2,TGTGCCGGCAGCGCCTCCGGGACTAGCGGTTCGGGGGAGCAGTTCTTC,CAGSASGTSGSGEQFF
TRBJ2-3,TRBD1,-,TRBV20-1,TGCAGTGCCTCTAAACAGGGGGTGTGGACAGATACGCAGTATTTT,CSASKQGVWTDTQYF
TRBJ2-4,-,-,TRBV20-1,TGCAGTGCTAGAGATCCGGCCAAATTGGGGACCAAAAACATTCAGTACTTC,CSARDPAKLGTKNIQYF
TRBJ1-1,-,many,TRBV6-5,TGTGCCAGCAGTTACTCAACCCTGAACACTGAAGCTTTCTTT,CASSYSTLNTEAFF
TRBJ2-7,-,few,TRBV27,TGTGCCAGCGGGATTGGTGGCAGGTACGAGCAGTACTTC,CASGIGGRYEQYF
TRBJ2-2,TRBD1,many,TRBV20-1,TGCAGTGCTCTAATGGGACAGGGGGCATCCGGGGAGCTGTTTTTT,CSALMGQGASGELFF
TRBJ2-7,TRBD1,few,TRBV5-1,TGCGCCAGCTCTGACAGGGGAAGGAACGAGCAGTACTTC,CASSDRGRNEQYF
TRBJ2-3,TRBD2,few,TRBV5-1,TGCGCCAGCAGCTCAAATCCGGGACTAGCTTCCGATACGCAGTATTTT,CASSSNPGLASDTQYF
TRBJ1-5,TRBD1,few,TRBV29-1,TGCAGCGTTGGGCAGGGGGCCGGTCAGCCCCAGCATTTT,CSVGQGAGQPQHF
TRBJ2-3,TRBD2,-,TRBV30,TGTGCCTGGAGTGTAGGAGCGGGAGGCTACACAGATACGCAGTATTTT,CAWSVGAGGYTDTQYF
TRBJ1-6,-,-,TRBV6-2/TRBV6-3,TGTGCCAGCAGTCGGGACGGTCGTAATTCACCCCTCCACTTT,CASSRDGRNSPLHF
TRBJ2-7,-,few,TRBV29-1,TGCAGCGTTGGCGGTAATGCGGTCCTTAACGAGCAGTACTTC,CSVGGNAVLNEQYF
TRBJ2-1,-,-,TRBV3-1,TGTGCCAGCAGCCAAGATATAGGGGTAGATGGCTACAATGAGCAGTTCTTC,CASSQDIGVDGYNEQFF
TRBJ1-5,-,few,TRBV15,TGTGCCACCAGCAGGGGGGGAAGGTCGGGGTATAGCAATCAGCCCCAGCATTTT,CATSRGGRSGYSNQPQHF
TRBJ2-7,TRBD2,few,TRBV4-1,TGCGCCAGCAGCCAAGGGGAGGGAAGGGGCGAGCAGTACTTC,CASSQGEGRGEQYF
TRBJ1-1,-,-,TRBV5-1,TGCGCCAGCAGCTTGGATGTGAACACTGAAGCTTTCTTT,CASSLDVNTEAFF
TRBJ1-6,TRBD1,few,TRBV5-1,TGCGCCAGCAGCTGGGGGGACAGGGATAATTCACCCCTCCACTTT,CASSWGDRDNSPLHF
TRBJ2-1,-,-,TRBV29-1,TGCAGCGTTGAACATCCCTACTACAATGAGCAGTTCTTC,CSVEHPYYNEQFF
TRBJ2-1,TRBD1,few,TRBV29-1,TGCAGCGTTGAAGTACCAGGGGGCTGGGGGGAGGAGCAGTTCTTC,CSVEVPGGWGEEQFF
TRBJ1-5,TRBD1,-,TRBV19,TGTGCCAGTAAATTAGGGGGCAGCCTTAGCAATCAGCCCCAGCATTTT,CASKLGGSLSNQPQHF
TRBJ2-5,-,few,TRBV12-3/TRBV12-4,TGTGCCAGCAGTTTCGGGAGCGCAAAAGAGACCCAGTACTTC,CASSFGSAKETQYF
TRBJ2-1,-,few,TRBV4-3,TGCGCCAGCAGCCATGGGGGGGGCAGCTCCTACAATGAGCAGTTCTTC,CASSHGGGSSYNEQFF
TRBJ2-7,TRBD2,-,TRBV11-2,TGTGCCAGCAGCTACCCCGGGTCAGCGGGAGGGGGATCCTACGAGCAGTACTTC,CASSYPGSAGGGSYEQYF
TRBJ2-1,-,-,TRBV20-1,TGCAGTGCTAGAGATCTTGGGCATATGGCGGGACGCCGCCATGAGCAGTTCTTC,CSARDLGHMAGRRHEQFF
TRBJ1-1,TRBD1,-,TRBV12-3/TRBV12-4,TGTGCCAGCAGTGGAACAGGGGGAACCACTGAAGCTTTCTTT,CASSGTGGTTEAFF
TRBJ2-7,TRBD2,few,TRBV20-1,TGCAGTGCTCCCCGACTAGCGGGAGGGCCCTACGAGCAGTACTTC,CSAPRLAGGPYEQYF
TRBJ2-1,TRBD1,few,TRBV11-2,TGTGCCAGCAGCGAGGGGGCCCCCTACAATGAGCAGTTCTTC,CASSEGAPYNEQFF
TRBJ2-1,-,-,TRBV30,TGTGCCTGGAGCGATAACAATGAGCAGTTCTTC,CAWSDNNEQFF
TRBJ2-3,-,-,TRBV10-1,TGCGCCAGCAGCTCATATGGGTACACAGATACGCAGTATTTT,CASSSYGYTDTQYF
TRBJ1-2,TRBD1,many,TRBV10-3,TGTGCCATTAACCGGGACAGGGAGACCTATGGCTACACCTTC,CAINRDRETYGYTF
TRBJ1-2,-,few,TRBV20-1,TGCAGTGCTAGAAACACACTCAACTATGGCTACACCTTC,CSARNTLNYGYTF
TRBJ1-1,-,once,TRBV7-3,TGTGCCAGCAGCTTAAGGCAGAGGACTGAAGCTTTCTTT,CASSLRQRTEAFF
TRBJ2-1,-,-,TRBV13,TGTGCCAGCACCAGGAATGATAGGGTTAGCTCCTACAATGAGCAGTTCTTC,CASTRNDRVSSYNEQFF
TRBJ2-5,-,-,TRBV7-2,TGTGCCAGCAGCTTAGTCCCTAGCCAAGAGACCCAGTACTTC,CASSLVPSQETQYF
TRBJ2-7,-,few,TRBV12-5,TGTGCTAGTGGCCCACAGGGAACCTACGAGCAGTACTTC,CASGPQGTYEQYF
TRBJ2-3,TRBD2,-,TRBV10-1,TGCGCCAGCAGTGATCCAAGCGGGGCGGGAGTAGATACGCAGTATTTT,CASSDPSGAGVDTQYF
TRBJ2-3,-,-,TRBV28,TGTGCCAGCATCCCCCCCGGCACAGATACGCAGTATTTT,CASIPPGTDTQYF
TRBJ2-1,-,-,TRBV24-1,TGTGCCACCAGTGTCGGGGGAGGAAGCCCTGCCTACAATGAGCAGTTCTTC,CATSVGGGSPAYNEQFF